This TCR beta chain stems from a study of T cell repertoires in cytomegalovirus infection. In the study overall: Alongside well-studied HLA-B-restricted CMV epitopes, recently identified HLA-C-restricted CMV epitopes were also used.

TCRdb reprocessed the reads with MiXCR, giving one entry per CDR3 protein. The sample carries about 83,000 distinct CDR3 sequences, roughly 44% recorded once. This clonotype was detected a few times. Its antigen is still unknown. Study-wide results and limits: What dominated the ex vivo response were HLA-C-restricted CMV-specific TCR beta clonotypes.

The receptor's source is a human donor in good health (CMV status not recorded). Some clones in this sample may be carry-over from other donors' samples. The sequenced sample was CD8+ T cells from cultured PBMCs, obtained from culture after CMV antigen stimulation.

The CDR3 DNA follows: TGTGCCAGCAGCTTAGATCGGGACAGGCTCAGGGAGACCCAGTACTTC. Encoded protein: CASSLDRDRLRETQYF. The J gene is TRBJ2-5, the V gene TRBV11-2; 8 bases are a match to TRBD1. This CDR3 has 16 amino acids. Germline CDR1 SGHAT, CDR2 FQNNGV. V dropped 0 bases and J dropped 5; count of bases not matched to a gene: 8.